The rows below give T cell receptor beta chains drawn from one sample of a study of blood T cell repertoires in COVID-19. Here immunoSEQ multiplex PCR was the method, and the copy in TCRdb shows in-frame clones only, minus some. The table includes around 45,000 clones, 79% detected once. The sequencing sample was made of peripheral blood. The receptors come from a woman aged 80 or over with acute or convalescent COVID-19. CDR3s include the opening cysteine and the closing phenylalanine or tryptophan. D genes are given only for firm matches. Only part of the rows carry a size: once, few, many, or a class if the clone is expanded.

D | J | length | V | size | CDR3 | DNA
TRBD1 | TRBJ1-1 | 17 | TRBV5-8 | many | CASSPDRGGTWDTEAFF | TGTGCCAGCAGCCCTGACAGGGGGGGGACCTGGGACACTGAAGCTTTCTTT
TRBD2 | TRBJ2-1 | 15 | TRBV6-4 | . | CASSAGTSGFNEQFF | TGTGCCAGCAGTGCCGGGACTAGCGGCTTCAATGAGCAGTTCTTC
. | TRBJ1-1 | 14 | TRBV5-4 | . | CASSFGRAGTEAFF | TGTGCCAGCAGCTTCGGCAGGGCGGGGACTGAAGCTTTCTTT
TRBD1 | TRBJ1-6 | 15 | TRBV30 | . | CAWSNAGTGNSPLHF | TGTGCCTGGAGTAATGCAGGGACAGGGAATTCACCCCTCCACTTT
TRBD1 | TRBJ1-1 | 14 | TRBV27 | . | CASRFQGVYTEAFF | TGTGCCAGCAGGTTTCAGGGGGTCTACACTGAAGCTTTCTTT
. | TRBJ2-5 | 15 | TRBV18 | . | CASSQLSHLKETQYF | TGTGCCAGCTCTCAACTTTCCCATCTAAAAGAGACCCAGTACTTC
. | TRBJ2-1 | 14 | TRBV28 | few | CASSLPGAYNEQFF | TGTGCCAGCAGTTTACCCGGGGCCTACAATGAGCAGTTCTTC
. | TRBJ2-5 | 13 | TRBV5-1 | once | CASSLRGQETQYF | TGCGCCAGCAGCTTACGGGGGCAAGAGACCCAGTACTTC
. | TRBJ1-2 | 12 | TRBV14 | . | CASSQGGPGYTF | TGTGCCAGCAGCCAAGGGGGGCCTGGCTACACCTTC
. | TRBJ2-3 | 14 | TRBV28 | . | CASSFFPRTDTQYF | TGTGCCAGCAGTTTTTTCCCTCGCACAGATACGCAGTATTTT
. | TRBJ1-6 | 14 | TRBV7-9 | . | CASSTTTLESPLHF | TGTGCCAGCAGCACGACGACACTAGAATCACCCCTCCACTTT
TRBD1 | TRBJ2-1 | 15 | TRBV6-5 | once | CASSFPGTGSDEQFF | TGTGCCAGCAGTTTCCCCGGGACAGGGAGCGATGAGCAGTTCTTC
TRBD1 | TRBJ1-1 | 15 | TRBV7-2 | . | CASSFPGTGSTEAFF | TGTGCCAGCAGCTTTCCCGGGACAGGGAGCACTGAAGCTTTCTTT
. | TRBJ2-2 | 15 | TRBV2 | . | CASNPRERNTGELFF | TGTGCCAGCAACCCGCGGGAACGGAACACCGGGGAGCTGTTTTTT
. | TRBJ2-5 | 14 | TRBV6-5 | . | CASRPGTLEETQYF | TGTGCCAGCAGACCCGGGACACTTGAAGAGACCCAGTACTTC
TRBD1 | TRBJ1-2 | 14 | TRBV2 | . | CASSVKGADYGYTF | TGTGCCAGCAGTGTTAAGGGGGCCGACTATGGCTACACCTTC
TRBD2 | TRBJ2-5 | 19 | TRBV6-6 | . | CASSPRTSGRALRKETQYF | TGTGCCAGCAGTCCCCGGACTAGCGGGAGGGCCTTACGGAAGGAGACCCAGTACTTC
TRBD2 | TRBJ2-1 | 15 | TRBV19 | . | CASSLAGGPGNEQFF | TGTGCCAGTAGTTTAGCGGGAGGGCCGGGCAATGAGCAGTTCTTC
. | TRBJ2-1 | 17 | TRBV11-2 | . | CASRIPGPGRLDNEQFF | TGTGCCAGCAGGATCCCAGGCCCCGGTCGACTAGACAATGAGCAGTTCTTC
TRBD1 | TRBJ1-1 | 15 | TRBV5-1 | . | CASSPWQGAGTEAFF | TGCGCCAGCAGCCCCTGGCAGGGGGCAGGGACTGAAGCTTTCTTT
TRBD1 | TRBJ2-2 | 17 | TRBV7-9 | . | CASSFPRHRGHNGELFF | TGTGCCAGCAGCTTTCCAAGGCACAGGGGGCATAACGGGGAGCTGTTTTTT
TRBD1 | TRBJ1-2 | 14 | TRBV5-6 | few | CASSLEGTGDGYTF | TGTGCCAGCAGCTTGGAGGGGACAGGGGATGGCTACACCTTC
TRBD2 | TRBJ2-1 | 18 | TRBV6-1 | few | CASSEGPSVSGLYNEQFF | TGTGCCAGCAGTGAGGGGCCCAGTGTTAGCGGGCTCTACAATGAGCAGTTCTTC
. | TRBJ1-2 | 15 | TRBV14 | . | CASSQDRGTLHGYTF | TGTGCCAGCAGCCAAGATAGGGGGACGCTTCATGGCTACACCTTC
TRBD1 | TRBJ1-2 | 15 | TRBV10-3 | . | CAITTGQGAWDGYTF | TGTGCCATCACAACGGGACAGGGGGCTTGGGATGGCTACACCTTC
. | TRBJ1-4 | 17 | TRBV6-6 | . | CASSRTAVVTTNEKLFF | TGTGCCAGCAGTCGAACAGCCGTTGTGACAACTAATGAAAAACTGTTTTTT
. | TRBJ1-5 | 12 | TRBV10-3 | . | CAIRGQDQPQHF | TGTGCCATCAGAGGACAAGATCAGCCCCAGCATTTT
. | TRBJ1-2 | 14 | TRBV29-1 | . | CSVEDRVGPYGYTF | TGCAGCGTTGAAGATCGGGTGGGGCCCTATGGCTACACCTTC
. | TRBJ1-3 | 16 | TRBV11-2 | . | CASSLEGAPTGNTIYF | TGTGCCAGCAGCTTAGAAGGGGCCCCTACTGGAAACACCATATATTTT
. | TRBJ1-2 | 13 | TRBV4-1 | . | CASSQRRDWGYTF | TGCGCCAGCAGCCAAAGACGCGACTGGGGCTACACCTTC
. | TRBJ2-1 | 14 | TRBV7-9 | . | CASSSLTGFDEQFF | TGTGCCAGCAGCTCTTTGACAGGTTTCGATGAGCAGTTCTTC
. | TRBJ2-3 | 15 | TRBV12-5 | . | CASGLKSGTFDTQYF | TGTGCTAGTGGTTTGAAATCCGGGACATTTGATACGCAGTATTTT
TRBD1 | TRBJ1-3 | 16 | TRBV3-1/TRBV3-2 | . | CASSQGATGYGNTIYF | TGTGCCAGCAGCCAAGGGGCGACAGGGTACGGAAACACCATATATTTT
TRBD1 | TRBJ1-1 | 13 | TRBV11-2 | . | CASSSGTGPEAFF | TGTGCCAGCAGCTCCGGGACAGGACCAGAAGCTTTCTTT
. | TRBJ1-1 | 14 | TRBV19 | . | CASSIGQANTEAFF | TGTGCCAGTAGTATCGGACAAGCGAACACTGAAGCTTTCTTT
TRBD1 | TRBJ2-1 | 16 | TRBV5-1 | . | CASSNGQVPSYNEQFF | TGCGCCAGCAGCAACGGACAGGTGCCCTCCTACAATGAGCAGTTCTTC
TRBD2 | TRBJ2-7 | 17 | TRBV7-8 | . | CASSLEARLAGNYEQYF | TGTGCCAGCAGCTTAGAGGCGAGGCTAGCGGGAAATTACGAGCAGTACTTC
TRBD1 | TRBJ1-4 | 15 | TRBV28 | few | CASSLPTGDGEKLFF | TGTGCCAGCAGTTTACCGACAGGGGACGGAGAAAAACTGTTTTTT
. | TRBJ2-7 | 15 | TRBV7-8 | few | CASSLAGGALYEQYF | TGTGCCAGCAGCTTAGCTGGCGGGGCCCTGTACGAGCAGTACTTC
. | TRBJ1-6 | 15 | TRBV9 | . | CASSVGVRDNSPLHF | TGTGCCAGCAGCGTAGGTGTCAGGGATAATTCACCCCTCCACTTT
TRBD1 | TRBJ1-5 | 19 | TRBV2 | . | CARVKGGGQGPLGNQPQHF | TGTGCCAGAGTGAAGGGGGGAGGACAGGGCCCTTTGGGCAATCAGCCCCAGCATTTT
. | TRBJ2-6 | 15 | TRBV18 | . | CASSPDSLGANVLTF | TGTGCCAGCTCACCGGACAGCCTCGGGGCCAACGTCCTGACTTTC